The next 6 T cell receptor beta chains were all read from a single sample in a study of blood T cell repertoires in COVID-19 (dated by TCRdb to about 2020). The library was generated by the immunoSEQ multiplex PCR assay. Imported from immuneACCESS, the table was reduced by TCRdb to in-frame sequences with V and J called. These copies leave out some clones; in studies compared against another copy, an unresolved V gene accounts for under half, and the cause of the remainder is not known. This sample has about 220,000 clones in its table, and 80% to 90% of those were observed once. Clones ranked in the top ten supply 3% to 4.5% of the sample. The material sequenced was PBMCs or T cells enriched from blood (not recorded which). The receptors shown here come from a woman aged 35 to 49 with acute COVID-19.

The V gene is TRBV6-5, the J gene TRBJ1-2; tentatively, D is TRBD1 (6 bases). This CDR3 is 15 amino acids long. Germline V gene data show CDR1 as MNHEY and CDR2 as SVGAGI. V was pared by 3 bases and J by 4 bases, with 15 bases between. CDR3 DNA: TGTGCCAGCAGTTATTACAAACAGGGCAGCTATGGCTACACCTTC. Translated, it gives CASSYYKQGSYGYTF.

In this sample, this clone turned up many times. The V gene is TRBV7-6, the J gene TRBJ1-1; 9 bases map to TRBD1. Germline V gene data show CDR1 as SGHVS and CDR2 as FNYEAQ. V lost 6 bases, J lost 3 bases, and 8 bases stayed unmatched. The CDR3 has 15 residues. Written as DNA, the CDR3 is TGTGCCAGCAGTAAGATACAGGGGGCTTACACTGAAGCTTTCTTT. As protein: CASSKIQGAYTEAFF.

The chain carries TRBV11-2 and TRBJ1-5; D remains unclear. V lost 5 bases to trimming and J lost 5 bases, with 19 bases between them. The CDR3 spans 16 residues. Germline lookup yields CDR1 SGHAT and CDR2 FQNNGV. CDR3 protein: CASSLGDTRPYQPQHF. DNA of the CDR3: TGTGCCAGCAGCCTAGGAGACACCAGACCCTATCAGCCCCAGCATTTT.

This chain uses TRBV2 with TRBJ2-1; D is possibly TRBD2 (6 bases). This CDR3 has 13 amino acids. Germline loops: CDR1 SNHLY, CDR2 FYNNEI. Trimming pared 7 bases from V and 9 bases from J, leaving 16 bases between. The DNA of the CDR3 is TGTGCCAGCAAAACGGAACCAGCGGGTGAGCAGTTCTTC. Translated, it gives CASKTEPAGEQFF. The entire variable domain, with the rest obtained from reference TRBV2 and TRBJ2-1, is as follows: EPEVTQTPSHQVTQMGQEVILRCVPISNHLYFYWYRQILGQKVEFLVSFYNNEISEKSEIFDDQFSVERPDGSNFTLKIRSTKLEDSAMYFCASKTEPAGEQFFGPGTRLTVL.

In its sample, this clone was seen once. V usage is TRBV9 and J usage is TRBJ1-1; TRBD1 is a possible D gene (5 bases). The CDR3 totals 16 residues. Germline-derived CDR1 and CDR2 are SGDLS and YYNGEE. Trimming stripped 0 bases from V and 5 bases from J, with 17 bases between. CDR3 region: CASSVGGQGGKTEAFF. The CDR3 coding sequence is TGTGCCAGCAGCGTAGGTGGGCAGGGTGGTAAGACTGAAGCTTTCTTT. Together with reference TRBV9 and TRBJ1-1, the CDR3 gives the full variable domain: DSGVTQTPKHLITATGQRVTLRCSPRSGDLSVYWYQQSLDQGLQFLIQYYNGEERAKGNILERFSAQQFPDLHSELNLSSLELGDSALYFCASSVGGQGGKTEAFFGQGTRLTVV.

The chain carries TRBV5-4 and TRBJ1-6; D uncertain. The CDR3 extends over 15 amino acids. The germline gives CDR1 SGHNT, CDR2 YYREEE (reference sequence). Trimming took 0 bases from V and 6 from J, leaving 10 bases between them. CDR3: CASSLVATPNSPLHF. The CDR3 DNA follows: TGTGCCAGCAGCTTGGTGGCAACGCCTAATTCACCCCTCCACTTT.